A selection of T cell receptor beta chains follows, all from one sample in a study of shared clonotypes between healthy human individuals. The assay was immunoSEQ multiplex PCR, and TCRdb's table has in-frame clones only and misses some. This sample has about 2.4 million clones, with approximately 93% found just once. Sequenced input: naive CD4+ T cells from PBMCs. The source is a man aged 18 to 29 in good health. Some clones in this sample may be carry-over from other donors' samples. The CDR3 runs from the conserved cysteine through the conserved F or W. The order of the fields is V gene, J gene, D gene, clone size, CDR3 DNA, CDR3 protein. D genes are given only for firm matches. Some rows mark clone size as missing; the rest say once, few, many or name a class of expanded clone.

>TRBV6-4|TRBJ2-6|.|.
TGTGCCAGCAGTGACCGGACAGCTGGGGCCAACGTCCTGACTTTC
CASSDRTAGANVLTF
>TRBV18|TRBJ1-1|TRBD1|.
TGTGCCAGCTCTGAGGGACAGGGCGGCTCAGGGACTGAAGCTTTCTTT
CASSEGQGGSGTEAFF
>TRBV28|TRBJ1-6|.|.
TGTGCCAGCAGTCCTCCCCTGGTCGGAAAACAAGCGAGCTCCTATAATTCACCCCTCCACTTT
CASSPPLVGKQASSYNSPLHF
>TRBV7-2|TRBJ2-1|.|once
TGTGCCAGCAGCTTAAGGCGGTCTCTCAGGAATGAGCAGTTCTTC
CASSLRRSLRNEQFF
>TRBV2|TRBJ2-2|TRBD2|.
TGTGCCAGCAGTGACAATAGCGGGAGGGCCACCGGGGAGCTGTTTTTT
CASSDNSGRATGELFF
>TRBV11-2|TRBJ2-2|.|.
TGTGCCAGCAGCTTATTACGCGGAACCGGGGAGCTGTTTTTT
CASSLLRGTGELFF
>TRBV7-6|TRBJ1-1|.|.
TGTGCCAGCAGCTCGGGGGTTGTGGGGTACACTGAAGCTTTCTTT
CASSSGVVGYTEAFF
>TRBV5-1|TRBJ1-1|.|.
TGCGCCAGCAGCCCGAAAGAAATTGGGGGTCTTCTTCCGAGCGGCACTGAAGCTTTCTTT
CASSPKEIGGLLPSGTEAFF
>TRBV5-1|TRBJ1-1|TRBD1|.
TGCGCCAGCAGCTTTTCCGGCCAGGGGGTCACTGAAGCTTTCTTT
CASSFSGQGVTEAFF
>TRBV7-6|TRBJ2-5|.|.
TGTGCCAGCAGCTCAATCTCCCAGGGGACCCAGTACTTC
CASSSISQGTQYF
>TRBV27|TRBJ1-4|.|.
TGTGCCAGCTCGAGGGGGGCAACTAATGAAAAACTGTTTTTT
CASSRGATNEKLFF
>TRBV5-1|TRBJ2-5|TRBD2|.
TGCGCCAGCAGCTTGGGGGGTGCGGGAGCCGAGACCCAGTACTTC
CASSLGGAGAETQYF
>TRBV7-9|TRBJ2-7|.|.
TGTGCCAGCAGCTTACGCGGGACTTACTCCTACGAGCAGTACTTC
CASSLRGTYSYEQYF
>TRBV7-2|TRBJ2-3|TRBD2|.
TGTGCCAGCAGCTTAGTCGCGGGAGGGCTCACAGATACGCAGTATTTT
CASSLVAGGLTDTQYF
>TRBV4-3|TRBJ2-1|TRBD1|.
TGCGCCAGCAGCCGGGATACAGGGGCCCAGGGGAATGAGCAGTTCTTC
CASSRDTGAQGNEQFF
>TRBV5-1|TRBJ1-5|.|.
TGCGCCAGCAGCTTGGAGGGTGTAGATCAGCCCCAGCATTTT
CASSLEGVDQPQHF
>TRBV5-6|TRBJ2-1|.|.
TGTGCCAGCAGCTTGGCCGGGTCTAGTGAGCAGTTCTTC
CASSLAGSSEQFF
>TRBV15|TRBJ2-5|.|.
TGTGCCACCAGCAGAGCGGACCAAGAGACCCAGTACTTC
CATSRADQETQYF
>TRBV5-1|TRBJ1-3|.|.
TGCGCCAGCAGCTTGACGGATAGCTCTGGAAACACCATATATTTT
CASSLTDSSGNTIYF
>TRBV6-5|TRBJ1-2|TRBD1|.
TGTGCCAGCGCCGACAGGGTTGGTGGCTACACCTTC
CASADRVGGYTF
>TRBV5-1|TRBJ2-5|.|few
TGCGCCAGCAGCTTGGTTCCGGGACAAGAGACCCAGTACTTC
CASSLVPGQETQYF
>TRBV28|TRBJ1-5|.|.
TGTGCCAGCAGTTTCCATACAGGGAGCAATCAGCCCCAGCATTTT
CASSFHTGSNQPQHF
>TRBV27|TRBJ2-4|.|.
TGTGCCAGCAGCCCTCGGGGTGCCAAAAACATTCAGTACTTC
CASSPRGAKNIQYF
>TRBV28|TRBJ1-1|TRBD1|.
TGTGCCAGCAGCACAGGGGGCTTACGGTACACTGAAGCTTTCTTT
CASSTGGLRYTEAFF
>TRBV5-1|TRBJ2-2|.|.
TGCGCCAGCAGCTTGAGGGGGGGCGCGAACACCGGGGAGCTGTTTTTT
CASSLRGGANTGELFF
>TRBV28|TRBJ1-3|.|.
TGTGCCAGCAGTTTCCTCGGACAGAGGGGGGGTCCTGGAAACACCATATATTTT
CASSFLGQRGGPGNTIYF
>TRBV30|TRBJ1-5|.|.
TGTGCCTGGAGTGGCGGGGGTAGCAATCAGCCCCAGCATTTT
CAWSGGGSNQPQHF
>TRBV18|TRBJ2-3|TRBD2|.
TGTGCCAGCTCACGACTAGCGCTAACTAGCACAGATACGCAGTATTTT
CASSRLALTSTDTQYF
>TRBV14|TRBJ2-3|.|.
TGTGCCAGCAGCCTAGGACAGCTCACAGATACGCAGTATTTT
CASSLGQLTDTQYF
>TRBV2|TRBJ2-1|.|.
TGTGCCAGCAGCCAAAAACTTTCCGGGACTTTCGGCCGTGTGGGTGAGCAGTTCTTC
CASSQKLSGTFGRVGEQFF
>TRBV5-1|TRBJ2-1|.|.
TGCGCCAGCAGCTTATTCACCACTCGGGGCAATGAGCAGTTCTTC
CASSLFTTRGNEQFF
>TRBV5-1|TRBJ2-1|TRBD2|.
TGCGCCAGCAGCGTGCTAGCGGGAGTTTCCTACAATGAGCAGTTCTTC
CASSVLAGVSYNEQFF
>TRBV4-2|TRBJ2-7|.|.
TGTGCCAGCAGCCAAGACCCGAGGGGAGAAAGGTCCTACGAGCAGTACTTC
CASSQDPRGERSYEQYF
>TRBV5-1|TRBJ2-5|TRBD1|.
TGCGCCAGCAGCTTGGGAACAGGGGGCGTTGGGGAGACCCAGTACTTC
CASSLGTGGVGETQYF
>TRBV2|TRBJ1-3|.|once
TGTGCCAGCAGTGGGATTGACGGACCTGGAAACACCATATATTTT
CASSGIDGPGNTIYF
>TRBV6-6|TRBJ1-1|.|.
TGTGCCAGCAGTTACTCTCCCCGGGGTGGGAACACTGAAGCTTTCTTT
CASSYSPRGGNTEAFF
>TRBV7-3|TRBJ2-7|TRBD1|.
TGTGCCAGCAGTCGTGGACAGGGCTACGAGCAGTACTTC
CASSRGQGYEQYF
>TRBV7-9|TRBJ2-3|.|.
TGTGCCAGCAGCCTAGAGTGGGGTAGCACAGATACGCAGTATTTT
CASSLEWGSTDTQYF
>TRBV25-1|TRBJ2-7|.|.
TGTGCCAGCAGTGCCCTATACGAGCAGTACTTC
CASSALYEQYF
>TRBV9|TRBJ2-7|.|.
TGTGCCAGCAGCTCCTCGGGGCACGAGCAGTACTTC
CASSSSGHEQYF
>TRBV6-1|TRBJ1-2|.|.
TGTGCCAGCTGGGGGCGGGGGACTAACTATGGCTACACCTTC
CASWGRGTNYGYTF